The clone carrying this TCR beta chain has at least ten counts. This CDR3 spans 13 amino acids. Germline CDR1 reads DFQATT; CDR2 reads SNEGSKA (reference sequence). Trimming shortened V by 0 bases and J by 2 bases, and 8 bases separated the two germline ends. TCRdb used MiXCR to reprocess the PCR reads, holding one entry per CDR3 protein. This sample has around 460,000 distinct CDR3 sequences, with 25% found just once. The source of the sample is a study of molecular identifiers for immune sequencing clone quantification. Study details: In replicates, RNA taken from approximately 20,000 or 100,000 naive CD8 cells was divided five ways, and four portions underwent sequencing.

RNA fractions of 10%, 30% or 50% and roughly 18,000 to 1,000,000 sorted cells were the source of naive CD8 libraries. The sequence derives from a human donor in good health. Some libraries in this study had Jurkat cell RNA spiked in. The sample consisted of naive CD8+ T cells from blood, with Jurkat cell RNA spiked in. Subset meaning: FACS-sorted CD8+CD4-CCR7+CD45RA+ naive T cells. V and J are TRBV20-1 and TRBJ2-7; D not certain. The CDR3 region has the DNA TGCAGTGCTAGAGATTCAGGCCCCTACGAGCAGTACTTC. Encoded protein: CSARDSGPYEQYF.